This T cell receptor beta chain was sequenced for a study of T cell changes during pregnancy in multiple sclerosis. The table came from immunoSEQ multiplex PCR; TCRdb's copy has only in-frame clones and leaves some out. The sample shows tens of thousands of clones, 75% to 95% of them seen only once. The table lists this clone with a count of one. This receptor was identified in a female donor with multiple sclerosis, enrolled in a pregnancy study. The sample consisted of CD8+ T cells from peripheral blood mononuclear cells, taken after pregnancy.

CDR3 protein: CASSLDREYGYTF. The CDR3, as DNA: TGTGCCAGCAGCTTGGACAGGGAGTATGGCTACACCTTC. This chain joins TRBV5-6 and TRBJ1-2, with D maybe TRBD1 (6 bases). The germline V and J ends were trimmed by 0 bases and 5 bases, with 8 bases remaining between them. Germline V CDR1 and CDR2: SGHDT, YYEEEE. The CDR3 runs 13 residues.